This TCR beta chain comes out of a study of cytomegalovirus exposure and HLA in healthy donors. 60 Vbeta and 13 Jbeta primers were used in PCR. Assay: immunoSEQ multiplex PCR; the TCRdb copy retains only in-frame clones and omits some. The table lists roughly 130,000 clones, about 81% of them singletons. Sequenced material: PBMCs. The receptor comes from a middle-aged woman in good health and CMV-seropositive.

The CDR3 DNA reads TGTGCCATCAGTGGGCAGGGGTACGAGCAGTACTTC. Its protein is CAISGQGYEQYF. The chain employs TRBV10-3 and TRBJ2-7; D may be TRBD1 (6 bases). Between the trimmed V and J ends, which lost 4 bases and 4 bases, there was a span of 8 bases. Per germline, CDR1 ENHRY and CDR2 SYGVKD. The CDR3 extends over 12 amino acids.